These 32 T cell receptor beta chains were all obtained from the same sample, sequenced in a study of T cells expressing NK-cell markers (TCRdb year 2020). Receptors were amplified or captured by 5' RACE. TCRdb records Illumina HiSeq 2000 as the sequencer. After reprocessing by TCRdb, each CDR3 protein sequence is one entry, and no DNA is given. This specimen's table enumerates about 400,000 distinct CDR3 sequences. Clones ranked in the top ten supply about 10% of the sample. Material for sequencing was blood T cells: a sorted CD56 or NKG2C T cell subset, CD4+ or CD8+ T cells, or bulk PBMC T cells (not recorded which). The receptors stem from a woman aged 50 to 60 in good health. Donor details come from another sample of the same person, matched by shared clones.

This rearrangement joins TRBV11-2 to TRBJ2-3; absent DNA, TCRdb's TRBD1 call cannot be checked. Per the germline V gene, CDR1 is SGHAT and CDR2 is FQNNGV. The CDR3 is 14 amino acids. The CDR3 loop is CASRVRGVTDTQYF.

The chain uses TRBV5-1 and TRBJ2-2. The V gene's germline CDR1 is SGHRS and CDR2 YFSETQ. CDR3 length: 11 amino acids. This CDR3 is CASSFAGELFF.

The CDR3 sequence is CSVRWGSSSGELFF. V is TRBV29-1 and J is TRBJ2-2. The CDR3 is 14 residues long. Germline lookup yields CDR1 SQVTM and CDR2 ANQGSEA.

The V call is TRBV28, the J call TRBJ2-1; TCRdb picks TRBD2, but there is no DNA to check that call. In germline, CDR1 is MDHEN, CDR2 SYDVKM. The CDR3 runs to 16 residues. The CDR3 loop is CASRGTSGSGYNEQFF.

The genes are TRBV5-1 and TRBJ2-7. Per the germline V gene, CDR1 is SGHRS and CDR2 is YFSETQ. This CDR3 is 16 amino acids long. The CDR3 reads CASSFFERRSSYEQYF.

This CDR3 is CASSQRGALAGDLSSYNEQFF. The V and J genes are TRBV3-1 and TRBJ2-1; without DNA, the TCRdb call of TRBD2 cannot be checked. The CDR3 is made up of 21 amino acids. Germline V gene sequence: CDR1 LGHDT, CDR2 YNNKEL (reference sequence).

This chain uses TRBV7-2 with TRBJ2-2; lacking DNA, the TRBD2 call made by TCRdb goes unchecked. CDR1 is SGHTA, CDR2 FQGNSA, per germline. The CDR3 totals 15 residues. The CDR3 protein is CASSLWTSQTGELFF. The entire variable domain, with the rest obtained from reference TRBV7-2 and TRBJ2-2, is as follows: GAGVSQSPSNKVTEKGKDVELRCDPISGHTALYWYRQSLGQGLEFLIYFQGNSAPDKSGLPSDRFSAERTGGSVSTLTIQRTQQEDSAVYLCASSLWTSQTGELFFGEGSRLTVL.

The rearrangement uses TRBV20-1 and TRBJ2-5; TCRdb calls TRBD1, which cannot be checked without DNA. The CDR3 runs 11 residues. Per germline, CDR1 DFQATT and CDR2 SNEGSKA (reference sequence). The CDR3 sequence: CSATETGPQYF.

This sequence joins TRBV6-6 and TRBJ2-5; TCRdb indicates TRBD2, and absent DNA this call remains unverified. Germline V CDR1 and CDR2: MNHNY, SVGAGI (reference sequence). This CDR3 is 17 amino acids long. CDR3 protein: CASSDRGREPFGGTQYF.

V and J are TRBV7-9 and TRBJ1-1; absent DNA, TCRdb's TRBD1 call cannot be checked. CDR1 is SEHNR and CDR2 is FQNEAQ in the germline V gene (reference sequence). This CDR3 region has 16 residues. CDR3: CASSLGPPGIYTEAFF.

This chain links TRBV20-1 with TRBJ1-1; lacking DNA, the TRBD1 call made by TCRdb goes unchecked. CDR1 and CDR2 from the germline V gene are DFQATT and SNEGSKA (reference sequence). The CDR3 is 15 residues long. CDR3 protein: CSARDRWRDRAEAFF.

V and J are TRBV2 and TRBJ2-7; TCRdb calls TRBD2, which cannot be checked without DNA. The CDR3 runs to 12 residues. The germline V gene has CDR1 SNHLY and CDR2 FYNNEI. The CDR3 region is CATQGLSYEQYF.

This rearrangement joins TRBV15 to TRBJ2-5. The germline V gene encodes CDR1 LNHNV and CDR2 YYDKDF (reference sequence). This CDR3 comprises 13 residues. CDR3 protein: CATSRDFRMTQYF.

The rearrangement links TRBV5-1 to TRBJ2-7; the TRBD1 assignment by TCRdb is unverifiable without DNA. Per the germline V gene, CDR1 is SGHRS and CDR2 is YFSETQ. The length of the CDR3 is 13 residues. The CDR3 sequence is CASSLGQNYEQYF.

CDR3 sequence reads: CASSLRTSGSPNEQFF. This chain joins TRBV5-5 and TRBJ2-1; TCRdb lists TRBD2, though no DNA is available to test this call. CDR3 length: 16 amino acids. The V gene's germline CDR1 is SGHKS and CDR2 YYEKEE (reference sequence).

The CDR3 is CASSPGYYEQYF. The chain carries TRBV6-2 or TRBV6-3 and TRBJ2-7; TCRdb names TRBD1, which stays unverified in the absence of DNA. The CDR3 is 12 residues long. From germline, CDR1 is MNHEY and CDR2 SVGEGT.

V usage is TRBV7-2 and J usage is TRBJ1-3. The CDR3 spans 14 residues. Germline V gives CDR1 SGHTA, CDR2 FQGNSA. This chain's CDR3 is CASSMRMGGNTIYF.

The genes are TRBV7-9 and TRBJ2-1. The CDR3 has 14 amino acids. Germline V gene lookup returns CDR1 SEHNR and CDR2 FQNEAQ (reference sequence). The CDR3: CASTHKGGNNEQFF.

J is TRBJ2-1 and V is TRBV12-3 or TRBV12-4. The CDR3 is 15 amino acids. The CDR3 here is CASSHGSQPIIRPFF.

The V and J genes are TRBV7-9 and TRBJ2-1; TCRdb's assignment of TRBD1 cannot be checked, as there is no DNA. This CDR3 region has 14 residues. Germline V gene lookup returns CDR1 SEHNR and CDR2 FQNEAQ (reference sequence). CDR3 loop: CASSLLGEGGEQFF.

The chain is built from TRBV12-3 or TRBV12-4 and TRBJ2-2. This CDR3 region has 16 residues. The CDR3 here is CASRLPFGSDTGELFF.

This chain uses TRBV6-5 with TRBJ1-3. The CDR3 spans 15 residues. CDR1 and CDR2 (germline): MNHEY, SVGAGI. Here the CDR3 reads CASSPRQGGSGTIYF.

This chain uses TRBV2 with TRBJ2-2; absent DNA, TCRdb's TRBD1 call cannot be checked. This CDR3 is built from 14 residues. Germline V gene lookup returns CDR1 SNHLY and CDR2 FYNNEI. The CDR3 region is CASADRVLDGELFF. The full variable domain, its missing parts supplied by reference TRBV2 and TRBJ2-2, is EPEVTQTPSHQVTQMGQEVILRCVPISNHLYFYWYRQILGQKVEFLVSFYNNEISEKSEIFDDQFSVERPDGSNFTLKIRSTKLEDSAMYFCASADRVLDGELFFGEGSRLTVL.

This chain links TRBV5-1 with TRBJ1-1; lacking DNA, the TRBD1 call made by TCRdb goes unchecked. Germline CDR1 is SGHRS and CDR2 is YFSETQ. The CDR3 sequence is 16 residues long. CDR3 in amino acids: CASSIRTGTPNTEAFF.

The chain uses TRBV29-1 and TRBJ2-5; the TCRdb D gene call, TRBD1, has no DNA to confirm it. Germline CDR1 is SQVTM and CDR2 is ANQGSEA. The CDR3 extends over 13 amino acids. The CDR3 sequence: CSVRTGGQETQYF.

The rearrangement joins TRBV20-1 to TRBJ2-1; TCRdb's D gene call, TRBD1, goes unchecked for lack of DNA. The germline CDR1 and CDR2 sequences are DFQATT and SNEGSKA (reference sequence). CDR3 length: 14 residues. CDR3: CSARGTGSYNEQFF.

The genes are TRBV28 and TRBJ1-4; TCRdb picks TRBD1, but there is no DNA to check that call. The CDR3 runs 19 residues. Germline values: CDR1 MDHEN, CDR2 SYDVKM. CDR3 protein: CASSPWELSINATNEKLFF.

V is TRBV6-5 and J is TRBJ2-1; TCRdb picks TRBD1, but there is no DNA to check that call. Per the germline V gene, CDR1 is MNHEY and CDR2 is SVGAGI. CDR3 length: 13 residues. CDR3 region: CASRPATWAGEFF.

The genes are TRBV5-5 and TRBJ2-3; TCRdb reports TRBD1, a call that lacks DNA to check it against. The V gene's germline CDR1 is SGHKS and CDR2 YYEKEE (reference sequence). CDR3 length: 19 residues. This CDR3 is CASSPSRRQGAVKTDTQYF.

The V and J genes are TRBV5-6 and TRBJ1-4. The CDR3 covers 13 residues. From germline, CDR1 is SGHDT and CDR2 YYEEEE. The CDR3 reads CASSSTTGEKLFF.

The CDR3 protein is CASIRGIFANEKLFF. The chain uses TRBV6-5 and TRBJ1-4; TCRdb returns TRBD1, unconfirmable since there is no DNA. This CDR3 comprises 15 residues. Germline V lookup: CDR1 MNHEY, CDR2 SVGAGI.

The chain recombines TRBV11-3 with TRBJ2-5; TCRdb's D gene call, TRBD2, goes unchecked for lack of DNA. Germline loops: CDR1 SGHNT, CDR2 YENEEA. The CDR3 length is 18 residues. The CDR3 sequence is CASSFSLGGAKGGETQYF.